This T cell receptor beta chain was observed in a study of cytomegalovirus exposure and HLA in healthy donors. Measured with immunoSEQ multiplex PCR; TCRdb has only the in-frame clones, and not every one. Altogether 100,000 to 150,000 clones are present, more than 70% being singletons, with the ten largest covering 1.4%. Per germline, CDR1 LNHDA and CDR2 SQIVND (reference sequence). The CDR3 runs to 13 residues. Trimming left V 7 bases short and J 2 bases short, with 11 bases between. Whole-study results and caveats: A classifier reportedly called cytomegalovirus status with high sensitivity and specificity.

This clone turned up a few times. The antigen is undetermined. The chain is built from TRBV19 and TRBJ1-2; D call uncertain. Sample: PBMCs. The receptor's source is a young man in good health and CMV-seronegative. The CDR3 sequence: CASTRPGNYGYTF. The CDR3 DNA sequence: TGTGCCAGTACCCGTCCGGGGAACTATGGCTACACCTTC.